The rows below give T cell receptor beta chains drawn from one sample of a study of cytomegalovirus exposure and HLA in healthy donors. Generated by immunoSEQ multiplex PCR, the TCRdb table keeps only in-frame clones and is missing some. This table holds 150,000 or so clones, over 75% found once. The sequencing input was PBMCs. All receptors come from a woman between 45 and 60 years old in good health and CMV-seropositive. CDR3s include the opening cysteine and the closing phenylalanine or tryptophan. Fields, in order: D gene, V gene, clone size, J gene, CDR3 protein, CDR3 DNA. The D gene is left open where the match is weak. Part of the rows lack a size; the others show once, few, many or a class for expanded clones.

D: TRBD1
V: TRBV7-9
size: -
J: TRBJ1-5
CDR3: CASSSTGDRNQPQHF
DNA: TGTGCCAGCAGCTCTACAGGGGATCGTAATCAGCCCCAGCATTTT

D: TRBD1
V: TRBV4-3
size: -
J: TRBJ1-5
CDR3: CASSQAPRGQDNQPQHF
DNA: TGCGCCAGCAGCCAAGCGCCGAGGGGACAGGACAATCAGCCCCAGCATTTT

D: -
V: TRBV27
size: -
J: TRBJ2-7
CDR3: CASSFVGRRGYEQYF
DNA: TGTGCCAGCAGTTTCGTGGGCAGGAGGGGCTACGAGCAGTACTTC

D: TRBD2
V: TRBV30
size: -
J: TRBJ2-7
CDR3: CACPGASGRGRYF
DNA: TGTGCCTGTCCTGGGGCTAGCGGACGCGGGAGGTACTTC

D: TRBD1
V: TRBV5-6
size: -
J: TRBJ2-7
CDR3: CASSLGTVLDEQYF
DNA: TGTGCCAGCAGCCTCGGGACAGTCCTTGACGAGCAGTACTTC

D: -
V: TRBV6-5
size: -
J: TRBJ1-2
CDR3: CASSYSPAGAYGYTF
DNA: TGTGCCAGCAGTTACTCCCCGGCAGGGGCCTATGGCTACACCTTC

D: -
V: TRBV19
size: -
J: TRBJ1-5
CDR3: CASSPLNQGSNQPQHF
DNA: TGTGCCAGTAGTCCCCTAAACCAGGGAAGCAATCAGCCCCAGCATTTT

D: -
V: TRBV4-1
size: once
J: TRBJ1-6
CDR3: CASSQGSGTNYSPLHF
DNA: TGCGCCAGCAGCCAAGGCTCCGGGACAAATTATTCACCCCTCCACTTT

D: TRBD1
V: TRBV18
size: -
J: TRBJ1-1
CDR3: CASSAGTDFYAEAFF
DNA: TGTGCCAGCTCGGCCGGGACAGACTTTTATGCTGAAGCTTTCTTT

D: -
V: TRBV5-4
size: -
J: TRBJ1-6
CDR3: CASSLGGVANSPLHF
DNA: TGTGCCAGCAGCTTGGGCGGGGTAGCTAATTCACCCCTCCACTTT

D: -
V: TRBV5-4
size: few
J: TRBJ2-7
CDR3: CASSLVAGTPPYEQYF
DNA: TGTGCCAGCAGCTTGGTTGCAGGGACTCCTCCATACGAGCAGTACTTC

D: -
V: TRBV21-1
size: -
J: TRBJ2-5
CDR3: CASRNGRQETQYF
DNA: TGTGCCAGCAGAAATGGGAGACAAGAGACCCAGTACTTC

D: TRBD1
V: TRBV28
size: -
J: TRBJ1-1
CDR3: CASSSGQGVVTEAFF
DNA: TGTGCCAGCAGTTCAGGACAGGGGGTTGTTACTGAAGCTTTCTTT

D: -
V: TRBV27
size: few
J: TRBJ1-4
CDR3: CVDLSDEKLFF
DNA: TGTGTTGATCTCTCGGATGAAAAACTGTTTTTT

D: -
V: TRBV7-3
size: -
J: TRBJ2-3
CDR3: CASSPTRTGNTDTQYF
DNA: TGTGCCAGCAGCCCCACCCGGACGGGAAACACAGATACGCAGTATTTT

D: TRBD1
V: TRBV4-3
size: few
J: TRBJ1-1
CDR3: CASSQDRRGGAFF
DNA: TGCGCCAGCAGCCAAGATAGAAGAGGGGGCGCTTTCTTT

D: -
V: TRBV19
size: -
J: TRBJ1-6
CDR3: CASSGVNSPLHF
DNA: TGTGCCAGTAGCGGAGTTAATTCACCCCTCCACTTT

D: -
V: TRBV6-1
size: -
J: TRBJ1-4
CDR3: CASTPVIPNEKLFF
DNA: TGTGCCAGCACCCCCGTAATTCCTAATGAAAAACTGTTTTTT

D: -
V: TRBV7-6
size: -
J: TRBJ2-1
CDR3: CASNPSRGSYNEQFF
DNA: TGTGCCAGCAACCCTAGCCGGGGGTCCTACAATGAGCAGTTCTTC

D: -
V: TRBV5-1
size: -
J: TRBJ1-5
CDR3: CASSLGAGVNQPQHF
DNA: TGCGCCAGCAGCTTGGGGGCAGGGGTTAATCAGCCCCAGCATTTT

D: -
V: TRBV2
size: -
J: TRBJ1-1
CDR3: CASRRQDGIGGWTEAFF
DNA: TGTGCCAGCAGACGACAGGATGGGATAGGTGGGTGGACTGAAGCTTTCTTT

D: -
V: TRBV18
size: -
J: TRBJ1-2
CDR3: CASSSSQGSSGYTF
DNA: TGTGCCAGCTCATCTTCACAGGGTTCATCTGGCTACACCTTC

D: TRBD1
V: TRBV28
size: -
J: TRBJ1-4
CDR3: CASSTGQPNEKLFF
DNA: TGTGCCAGCAGTACGGGACAGCCTAATGAAAAACTGTTTTTT

D: -
V: TRBV9
size: -
J: TRBJ1-2
CDR3: CASSVQGQNYGYTF
DNA: TGTGCCAGCAGCGTACAGGGGCAGAACTATGGCTACACCTTC

D: -
V: TRBV5-6
size: -
J: TRBJ2-7
CDR3: CASSLTGPYEQYF
DNA: TGTGCCAGCAGCTTAACAGGACCCTACGAGCAGTACTTC

D: -
V: TRBV25-1
size: -
J: TRBJ2-7
CDR3: CASSEVGGKYEQYF
DNA: TGTGCCAGCAGTGAAGTGGGGGGAAAGTACGAGCAGTACTTC

D: TRBD1
V: TRBV5-1
size: -
J: TRBJ2-4
CDR3: CASSATGGDIQYF
DNA: TGCGCCAGCAGCGCGACAGGGGGGGACATTCAGTACTTC

D: -
V: TRBV9
size: -
J: TRBJ2-5
CDR3: CASSVESRGETQYF
DNA: TGTGCCAGCAGCGTAGAATCCCGCGGGGAGACCCAGTACTTC

D: TRBD1
V: TRBV7-2
size: once
J: TRBJ2-3
CDR3: CADGTGSTDTQYF
DNA: TGTGCCGACGGGACAGGCAGCACAGATACGCAGTATTTT

D: TRBD1
V: TRBV27
size: -
J: TRBJ2-7
CDR3: CASRGTGTGSYEQYF
DNA: TGTGCCAGCAGGGGGACCGGGACAGGGTCCTACGAGCAGTACTTC

D: -
V: TRBV5-1
size: -
J: TRBJ1-4
CDR3: CASRRWEGANEKLFF
DNA: TGCGCCAGCAGACGGTGGGAAGGGGCCAATGAAAAACTGTTTTTT

D: -
V: TRBV28
size: -
J: TRBJ1-1
CDR3: CASNGAVSAFF
DNA: TGTGCCAGCAACGGAGCAGTGTCGGCTTTCTTT

D: TRBD1
V: TRBV25-1
size: -
J: TRBJ1-4
CDR3: CASLTGANEKLFF
DNA: TGTGCCAGTTTGACAGGGGCAAATGAAAAACTGTTTTTT

D: TRBD1
V: TRBV5-6
size: -
J: TRBJ1-5
CDR3: CASSLRGGYSNQPQHF
DNA: TGTGCCAGCAGCTTGAGAGGGGGCTATAGCAATCAGCCCCAGCATTTT

D: TRBD2
V: TRBV5-4
size: few
J: TRBJ2-1
CDR3: CASSPGLLAGGNEQFF
DNA: TGTGCCAGCAGCCCTGGCTTACTAGCGGGGGGGAATGAGCAGTTCTTC

D: -
V: TRBV27
size: -
J: TRBJ1-1
CDR3: CASSFPGGTEAFF
DNA: TGTGCCAGCAGTTTTCCGGGGGGGACTGAAGCTTTCTTT

D: TRBD1
V: TRBV6-5
size: -
J: TRBJ2-7
CDR3: CASSYSDRANEQYF
DNA: TGTGCCAGCAGTTACTCGGACAGGGCCAACGAGCAGTACTTC

D: -
V: TRBV7-2
size: -
J: TRBJ2-7
CDR3: CASSLDRGGREQYF
DNA: TGTGCCAGCAGCTTAGACAGGGGAGGTAGGGAGCAGTACTTC

D: -
V: TRBV9
size: -
J: TRBJ2-5
CDR3: CASSVGPPGSRGERETQYF
DNA: TGTGCCAGCAGCGTAGGCCCCCCGGGTAGCCGTGGCGAGAGGGAGACCCAGTACTTC

D: -
V: TRBV7-2
size: -
J: TRBJ1-6
CDR3: CASSQSPGVSPLHF
DNA: TGTGCCAGCAGCCAATCGCCAGGGGTATCACCCCTCCACTTT

D: TRBD1
V: TRBV5-5
size: -
J: TRBJ1-5
CDR3: CASSSNTGVGQPQHF
DNA: TGTGCCAGCAGCTCCAATACAGGGGTCGGACAGCCCCAGCATTTT

D: TRBD1
V: TRBV29-1
size: -
J: TRBJ1-2
CDR3: CSVVQGASYGYTF
DNA: TGCAGCGTGGTACAGGGGGCATCGTATGGCTACACCTTC

D: -
V: TRBV7-2
size: -
J: TRBJ2-5
CDR3: CASSLQGGRTETQYF
DNA: TGTGCCAGCAGCTTACAGGGGGGAAGGACAGAGACCCAGTACTTC

D: TRBD1
V: TRBV2
size: few
J: TRBJ1-4
CDR3: CASSATGGWEKLFF
DNA: TGTGCCAGCAGCGCCACAGGGGGTTGGGAAAAACTGTTTTTT

D: -
V: TRBV7-3
size: -
J: TRBJ1-1
CDR3: CASNQRPQPGDRNTEAFF
DNA: TGTGCCAGCAACCAAAGACCCCAACCGGGAGACAGGAACACTGAAGCTTTCTTT

D: -
V: TRBV7-2
size: -
J: TRBJ1-4
CDR3: CASSPRSGGWEKLFF
DNA: TGTGCCAGCAGCCCCAGGTCGGGGGGTTGGGAAAAACTGTTTTTT

D: TRBD1
V: TRBV7-9
size: -
J: TRBJ2-5
CDR3: CASSRRQGGEETQYF
DNA: TGTGCCAGCAGCCGCAGACAGGGTGGAGAAGAGACCCAGTACTTC

D: -
V: TRBV13
size: -
J: TRBJ2-7
CDR3: CASSSQYEQYF
DNA: TGTGCCAGCAGCTCCCAATACGAGCAGTACTTC

D: -
V: TRBV28
size: -
J: TRBJ2-7
CDR3: CASRSFSYEQYF
DNA: TGTGCCAGCAGATCCTTCTCCTACGAGCAGTACTTC

D: TRBD2
V: TRBV27
size: once
J: TRBJ2-5
CDR3: CASRPLAGGPKETQYF
DNA: TGTGCCAGCAGGCCACTAGCGGGAGGGCCTAAGGAGACCCAGTACTTC

D: TRBD2
V: TRBV5-1
size: few
J: TRBJ2-7
CDR3: CASSTLTSGVTYEQYF
DNA: TGCGCCAGCAGCACCCTAACTAGCGGGGTTACCTACGAGCAGTACTTC

D: TRBD1
V: TRBV2
size: -
J: TRBJ1-2
CDR3: CASTRDSGYGYTF
DNA: TGTGCCAGCACTAGGGACAGTGGCTATGGCTACACCTTC

D: TRBD2
V: TRBV27
size: -
J: TRBJ2-5
CDR3: CASSLETSGGWTQYF
DNA: TGTGCCAGCAGTTTGGAGACTAGCGGGGGGTGGACCCAGTACTTC

D: -
V: TRBV7-2
size: -
J: TRBJ2-5
CDR3: CASSLGGLAAQETQYF
DNA: TGTGCCAGCAGCTTAGGGGGGCTAGCGGCCCAAGAGACCCAGTACTTC